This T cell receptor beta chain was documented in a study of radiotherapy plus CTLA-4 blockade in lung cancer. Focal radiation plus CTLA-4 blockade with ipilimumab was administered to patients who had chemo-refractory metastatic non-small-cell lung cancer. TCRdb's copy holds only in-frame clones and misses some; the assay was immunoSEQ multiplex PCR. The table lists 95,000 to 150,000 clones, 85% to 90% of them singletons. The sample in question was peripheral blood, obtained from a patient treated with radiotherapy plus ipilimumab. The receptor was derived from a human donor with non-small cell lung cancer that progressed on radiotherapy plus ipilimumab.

CDR3 in amino acids: CASSLVGQGYGYTF. CDR3 nucleotides: TGTGCCAGCAGCCTAGTAGGGCAGGGGTACGGCTACACCTTC. The chain is built from TRBV6-5 and TRBJ1-2; TRBD1 might be the D (6 bases). This CDR3 contains 14 residues. Trimming left V 6 bases short and J 8 bases short, with 19 bases between. Germline values: CDR1 MNHEY, CDR2 SVGAGI.